This TCR beta chain originates from a study of T cells after yellow fever vaccination. TCRdb re-called the 5' RACE reads with MiXCR, one entry per CDR3 protein. The sample includes some 290,000 distinct CDR3 sequences, about 10% of them seen just once. This TCR was sampled from a man between 18 and 29 years old who received the YFV17D yellow fever vaccine. The sample consisted of CD4+ T cells sorted from PBMCs, taken 45 days after the yellow fever booster vaccination.

The CDR3 region has the DNA TGTGCCAGCAGCTTAGTAGTCCGAGGGGGGCTCAACGAGCAGTACTTC. Encoded protein: CASSLVVRGGLNEQYF. The chain is built from TRBV7-8 and TRBJ2-7; the D gene could be TRBD1 or TRBD2 (6 bases each). CDR3 length: 16 amino acids. The germline gives CDR1 SGHVS, CDR2 FQNEAQ. V shed 1 base and J shed 5 bases, with 18 bases lying between them.